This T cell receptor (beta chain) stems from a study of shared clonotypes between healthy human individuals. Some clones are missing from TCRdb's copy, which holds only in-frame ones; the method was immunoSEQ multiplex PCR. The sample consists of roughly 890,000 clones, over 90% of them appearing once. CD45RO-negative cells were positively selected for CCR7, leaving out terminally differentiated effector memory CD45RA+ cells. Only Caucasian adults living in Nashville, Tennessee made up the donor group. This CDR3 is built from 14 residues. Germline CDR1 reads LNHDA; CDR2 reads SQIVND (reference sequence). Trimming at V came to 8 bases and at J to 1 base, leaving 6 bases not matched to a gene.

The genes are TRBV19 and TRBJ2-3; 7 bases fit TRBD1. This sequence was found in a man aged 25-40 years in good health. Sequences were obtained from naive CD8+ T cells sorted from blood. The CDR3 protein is CASSQGMGTDTQYF. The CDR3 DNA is TGTGCCAGTTCACAGGGGATGGGCACAGATACGCAGTATTTT.